The 4 T cell receptor beta chains in this list originate from one sample, sequenced in a study of cytotoxic CD8 clonotypes in ibrutinib-treated CLL. The protocol was immunoSEQ multiplex PCR, while the TCRdb copy is restricted to in-frame clones and leaves out a portion. This table holds over 120,000 clones, around three quarters found once. Specimen: PBMCs, collected after 12 months of ibrutinib treatment. Every receptor here comes from a human donor with chronic lymphocytic leukemia.

The V gene is TRBV7-2, the J gene TRBJ2-7, with a possible D match to TRBD2 (6 bases). Germline CDR1 reads SGHTA; CDR2 reads FQGNSA. The CDR3 spans 14 residues. V shed 7 bases and J shed 0 bases, with 13 bases lying between them. The CDR3 loop reads CASTPSGDSYEQYF. The CDR3 coding sequence is TGTGCCAGCACCCCTTCGGGGGACTCCTACGAGCAGTACTTC.

The chain uses TRBV4-1 and TRBJ1-4; D is perhaps TRBD1 (6 bases). The CDR3 spans 20 residues. V lost 4 bases and J 0 bases, leaving 24 bases between the germline ends. From germline, CDR1 is MGHRA and CDR2 YSYEKL. The CDR3 DNA is TGCGCCAGCAGCCCCAAACTCTCCGGACAGAGCTTTGCAACTAATGAAAAACTGTTTTTT. It yields the protein CASSPKLSGQSFATNEKLFF.

The chain is built from TRBV5-1 and TRBJ2-5; unclear D gene. V was cut by 0 bases and J by 3 bases, with 9 bases left in between. Germline loops: CDR1 SGHRS, CDR2 YFSETQ. The CDR3 runs to 14 residues. The CDR3 loop reads CASSLGPSEETQYF. As DNA, the CDR3 is TGCGCCAGCAGCTTGGGACCGAGTGAAGAGACCCAGTACTTC.

This clone has just one count. This chain joins TRBV5-1 and TRBJ2-1; D may correspond to TRBD1 or TRBD2 (6 bases each). This CDR3 contains 15 residues. From germline, CDR1 is SGHRS and CDR2 YFSETQ. The V gene lost 4 bases and the J gene lost 8 bases, with 19 bases spanning the gap. This CDR3 is CASSLTRGAGDEQFF. As DNA, the CDR3 is TGCGCCAGCAGCCTGACAAGGGGGGCGGGTGATGAGCAGTTCTTC. Full variable domain (rest looked up from reference TRBV5-1 and TRBJ2-1): KAGVTQTPRYLIKTRGQQVTLSCSPISGHRSVSWYQQTPGQGLQFLFEYFSETQRNKGNFPGRFSGRQFSNSRSEMNVSTLELGDSALYLCASSLTRGAGDEQFFGPGTRLTVL.